This TCR beta chain came from a study of Ad26.COV2.S vaccination and SARS-CoV-2 variants. Data came from immunoSEQ multiplex PCR; TCRdb stores just in-frame clones and leaves some out. The profile covers roughly 320,000 clones, with 86% appearing a single time and 1.9% taken by the ten largest. Study observations and caveats: Substantial breadth in spike-specific CD8+ and CD4+ T cell responses was reportedly seen after vaccination. Spike-specific TCR breadth ran higher among vaccine recipients than placebo recipients. Vaccinees and placebo recipients showed similar non-spike TCR breadth.

V gave up 2 bases and J gave up 7 bases, with 8 bases separating them. The CDR3 runs to 12 residues. As to this clone: Its cognate antigen is unknown.

Stated treatment: some 20 received Ad26.COV2.S at low or high dose, single or two shots; a few received placebo; per-sample allocation not given. Vaccine and placebo recipients were sampled on day 63 after the first injection. The sample came from a Boston adult aged 18-55 years. This chain joins TRBV12-3 or TRBV12-4 and TRBJ1-1; D is unresolved. This clonotype was obtained from a person between 18 and 59 years old who received the Ad26.COV2.S COVID-19 vaccine or a placebo. The sample in question was peripheral blood, obtained in a trial of Ad26.COV2.S vaccine versus placebo. CDR3 amino acids: CASSLSLGEAFF. The CDR3 bases are TGTGCCAGCAGTTTAAGCCTGGGTGAAGCTTTCTTT.